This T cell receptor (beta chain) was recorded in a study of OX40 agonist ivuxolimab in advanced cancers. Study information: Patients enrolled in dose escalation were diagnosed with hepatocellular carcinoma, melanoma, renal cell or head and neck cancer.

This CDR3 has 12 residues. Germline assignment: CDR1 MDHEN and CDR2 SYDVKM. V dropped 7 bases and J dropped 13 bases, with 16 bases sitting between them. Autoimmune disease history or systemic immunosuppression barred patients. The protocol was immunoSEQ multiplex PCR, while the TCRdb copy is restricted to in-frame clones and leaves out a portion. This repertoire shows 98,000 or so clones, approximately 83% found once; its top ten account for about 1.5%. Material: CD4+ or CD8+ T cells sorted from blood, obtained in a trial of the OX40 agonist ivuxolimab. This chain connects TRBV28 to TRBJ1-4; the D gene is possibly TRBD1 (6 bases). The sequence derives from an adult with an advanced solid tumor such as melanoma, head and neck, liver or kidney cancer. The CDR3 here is CASKTGTLGLFF. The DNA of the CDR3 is TGTGCCAGCAAGACCGGGACATTGGGACTGTTTTTT.